The rows below give T cell receptor beta chains drawn from one sample of a study of cytomegalovirus exposure and HLA in healthy donors. Repertoires were generated with immunoSEQ multiplex PCR, while TCRdb's copy carries only in-frame clones and drops some. The sample consists of approximately 190,000 clones, 80% to 85% of them appearing once. Material for sequencing was PBMCs. These receptors came from a woman aged 45-65 years in good health and CMV-seropositive. Each CDR3 is given with its conserved first and last residue. The D gene is left open where the match is weak. Size is omitted from some rows. Given values are once, few, many or a class for expanded clones.

d_call j_call v_call clone_size cdr3_nt cdr3_aa
TRBD1 TRBJ1-1 TRBV6-6 many TGTGCCAGCAATACAGGGGAGGTCACTGAAGCTTTCTTT CASNTGEVTEAFF
. TRBJ2-3 TRBV25-1 . TGTGCCAGCACCCCACAGTTTCTCACAGATACGCAGTATTTT CASTPQFLTDTQYF
. TRBJ1-5 TRBV4-1 . TGCGCCAGCAGCCAAGATATGGGGGCTGGGAGCAATCAGCCCCAGCATTTT CASSQDMGAGSNQPQHF
. TRBJ2-7 TRBV2 . TGTGCCAGCAGTGGACAGGGAGGCTTCTACGAGCAGTACTTC CASSGQGGFYEQYF
. TRBJ1-5 TRBV28 . TGTGCCAGCAGTCACCCTGACAGGAATAATCAGCCCCAGCATTTT CASSHPDRNNQPQHF
. TRBJ2-7 TRBV28 . TGTGCCAGCAGAATCTTTACAGGTCCCTACGAGCAGTACTTC CASRIFTGPYEQYF
. TRBJ1-1 TRBV28 few TGTGCCAGCAGTTCCCCCCAGGGGAACACTGAAGCTTTCTTT CASSSPQGNTEAFF
TRBD1 TRBJ2-5 TRBV29-1 . TGCAGCGTTGCTGGATCGGGGACAGGGGGTGGTGAGACCCAGTACTTC CSVAGSGTGGGETQYF
. TRBJ1-2 TRBV7-9 . TGTTCCAGCAGCTTACTGGCCACCTATGGCTACACCTTC CSSSLLATYGYTF
TRBD2 TRBJ2-7 TRBV4-2 . TGTGCCAGCAGCCAGGGCGGAGGACTAGCGTTCTACGAGCAGTACTTC CASSQGGGLAFYEQYF
. TRBJ2-3 TRBV4-2 . TGTGCCAGCAGCGGGAGAAGTTATACGCAGTATTTT CASSGRSYTQYF
. TRBJ2-1 TRBV11-2 . TGTGCCAGCAGCATTCTAGGGGAGGTCTTCTTC CASSILGEVFF
. TRBJ2-1 TRBV4-2 once TGTGCCAGCAGCCAAGCAACAGGGCCTAACAATGAGCAGTTCTTC CASSQATGPNNEQFF
TRBD1 TRBJ2-2 TRBV30 . TGTGCCTGGAGTGCGACAGGGGTCACCGGGGAGCTGTTTTTT CAWSATGVTGELFF
TRBD1 TRBJ1-2 TRBV10-3 . TGTGCCATCAGTCCGGGACAGGGGGCAGAATTGTATGGCTACACCTTC CAISPGQGAELYGYTF
TRBD1 TRBJ2-2 TRBV30 . TGTGCCGGCCGGACAGGGCCGAACACCGGGGAGCTGTTTTTT CAGRTGPNTGELFF
. TRBJ2-1 TRBV7-9 few TGTTCCAGCAGCCGCGCGGGGCGGGATGAGCAGTTCTTC CSSSRAGRDEQFF
TRBD1 TRBJ1-5 TRBV5-6 once TGTGCCAGCAGCCTCCTAGGACAGGGTCTTCTCAATCAGCCCCAGCATTTT CASSLLGQGLLNQPQHF
. TRBJ1-1 TRBV5-1 . TGCGCCAGCAGCGACACAGGGACTGAAGCTTTCTTT CASSDTGTEAFF
TRBD1 TRBJ1-3 TRBV5-8 . TGTGCCAGCAGCTTAAAAGGGACAGGGTCCGGAAACACCATATATTTT CASSLKGTGSGNTIYF
. TRBJ1-2 TRBV5-1 . TGCGCCAGCAGCCTGGGGGTTCAGGGAATCAACGGCTACACCTTC CASSLGVQGINGYTF
TRBD1 TRBJ2-1 TRBV10-3 . TGTGCCATCAGAGAAGACAGGGCCGGGAATGAGCAGTTCTTC CAIREDRAGNEQFF
. TRBJ1-2 TRBV6-5 . TGTGCCAGCAGCAGGGGCCCGAAGGAGGGCTACACCTTC CASSRGPKEGYTF
TRBD2 TRBJ2-7 TRBV4-2 . TGTGCCAGCAGCCTTAACCCGGGACTAGCGGGCGAGCAGTACTTC CASSLNPGLAGEQYF
. TRBJ1-1 TRBV19 . TGTGCCAGTAGTATGGCCTCGAAGAGGGGGACTGAAGCTTTCTTT CASSMASKRGTEAFF
TRBD1 TRBJ2-1 TRBV28 . TGTGCCAGCAGTTTAATGGGGGACAGTTCCTACAATGAGCAGTTCTTC CASSLMGDSSYNEQFF
TRBD1 TRBJ2-5 TRBV7-8 . TGTGCCAGCAGAAGTGGGACAGTTCAAGAGACCCAGTACTTC CASRSGTVQETQYF
TRBD1 TRBJ1-1 TRBV7-9 once TGTGCCAGCAGCCCGAGGGGGACAGGGACTGAAGCTTTCTTT CASSPRGTGTEAFF
. TRBJ1-6 TRBV28 . TGTGCCAGCAGTCCGGTTGATTCACCCCTCCACTTT CASSPVDSPLHF
TRBD2 TRBJ2-1 TRBV7-6 . TGTGCCAGCAGCTCATCCGGGGGGGCCAGCTCCTACAATGAGCAGTTCTTC CASSSSGGASSYNEQFF
. TRBJ1-2 TRBV28 . TGTGCCAGCACCCTCGGGAGAGACTATGGCTACACCTTC CASTLGRDYGYTF
. TRBJ2-7 TRBV6-6 . TGTGCCAGCAGGGGGACACAACTACTGTACGAGCAGTACTTC CASRGTQLLYEQYF
. TRBJ1-1 TRBV7-2 once TGTGCCAGCAACCGGGGGGGGCCGGACACTGAAGCTTTCTTT CASNRGGPDTEAFF
TRBD2 TRBJ2-1 TRBV2 . TGTGCCAGCAGTGAAGGGTGGGCTAGCGGGAGCAATGAGCAGTTCTTC CASSEGWASGSNEQFF
TRBD1 TRBJ1-4 TRBV9 . TGTGCCAGCAGCACGGGACAGGGGGATGAAAAACTGTTTTTT CASSTGQGDEKLFF
TRBD1 TRBJ2-3 TRBV6-1 . TGTGCCAGCAGTGCTCCGGGACAGGGGGCGGCAGATACGCAGTATTTT CASSAPGQGAADTQYF
TRBD2 TRBJ2-1 TRBV10-2 . TGCGCCAGCAGCCCTAGCGGGAGGGCATGGAATGAGCAGTTCTTC CASSPSGRAWNEQFF
TRBD2 TRBJ2-4 TRBV19 . TGTGCCAGTAGTTGGGGAGGGAACATTCAGTACTTC CASSWGGNIQYF
. TRBJ2-1 TRBV11-2 . TGTGCCAGCAGCTTAGATGGGAGGCCGGGGAATGAGCAGTTCTTC CASSLDGRPGNEQFF
TRBD2 TRBJ2-5 TRBV7-9 . TGTGCCAGCAGCCCACTCGGACTAGCGGCGCAAGAGACCCAGTACTTC CASSPLGLAAQETQYF
. TRBJ1-5 TRBV19 . TGTGCCAGTAGTAAAGGACAGAATCAGCCCCAGCATTTT CASSKGQNQPQHF
TRBD2 TRBJ2-7 TRBV5-1 . TGCGCCAGCAGCCCCCAGGGACTAGCGGGAGGCGCCGAGCAGTACTTC CASSPQGLAGGAEQYF
TRBD1 TRBJ2-7 TRBV27 few TGTGCCAGCAGCCCCGGGACAGAATCCTACGAGCAGTACTTC CASSPGTESYEQYF
TRBD1 TRBJ1-4 TRBV29-1 . TGCAGCGTTTCAGGCCAGGGGGCTGAAAAACTGTTTTTT CSVSGQGAEKLFF
. TRBJ2-3 TRBV12-2 . TGTGCAAGTCGACTCTCTAGGAGGGGTACGCAGTATTTT CASRLSRRGTQYF